This record covers a single T cell receptor beta chain. What it binds is not known. The CDR3 is made up of 13 amino acids. Germline V CDR1 and CDR2: MNHNS, SASEGT. Germline trimming cut 7 bases from V and 4 bases from J; bases unmatched to any gene: 5. The donors were in the roughly 120-subject validation cohort; that cohort was separate from the approximately 670-subject first cohort. This entry is derived from a study of cytomegalovirus exposure and HLA in healthy donors. Assay: immunoSEQ multiplex PCR; the TCRdb copy retains only in-frame clones and omits some. The table shows some 310,000 clones, with approximately 88% occurring only once. Study conclusions and caveats: Reported performance of the classifier showed diagnosis of cytomegalovirus status with high specificity and sensitivity. Clusters of TCRs from the first cohort tended to co-occur in the 100 to 150 validation repertoires (as a later analysis found).

The genes are TRBV6-1 and TRBJ2-7, with 9 bases aligning to TRBD2. This receptor was obtained from a man aged 25 to 40 in good health and CMV-seronegative. Sequenced input: PBMCs. The CDR3 region has the DNA TGTGCCAGCAAAGCGGGGGGTAGTTACGAGCAGTACTTC. Residues: CASKAGGSYEQYF.